This TCR beta chain appears in the sequencing data of a study of blood T cell dynamics during melanoma immunotherapy. Germline V gene data show CDR1 as LNHDA and CDR2 as SQIVND (reference sequence). CDR3 length: 12 residues. The V and J ends lost 5 bases and 8 bases respectively, with 9 bases between them. Time point described: pre-treatment baseline. Samples come from before therapy and from week 3 after the first blockade cycle. The method was immunoSEQ multiplex PCR; TCRdb's version includes in-frame clones alone and lacks a portion of them. The sample shows approximately 9,700 clones, about 87% of them seen only once. To note about this clone: The antigen is not known.

Study conclusions and caveats: It remained unknown if the driving T cell clones were melanoma-specific.

The gene calls are TRBV19 and TRBJ2-2; no reliable D call. The origin of this receptor is a human donor with melanoma. The starting material was blood, obtained from a patient treated with checkpoint blockade. The CDR3 sequence is CASSFFPGELFF. For the CDR3, the DNA is TGTGCCAGTAGTTTTTTCCCGGGGGAGCTGTTTTTT.